The sequence of this TCR beta chain was determined in a study of CD8 T cells in Susac syndrome. Roughly 0.45 to 1 ug RNA was reverse transcribed with random hexamers. TCRdb called the immunoSEQ multiplex PCR reads again in MiXCR, with one record for every CDR3 protein. The sample includes around 110,000 distinct CDR3 sequences, about 95% of them seen just once. Recently defined diagnostic criteria for definite or probable disease were fulfilled by Susac syndrome patients. The sample was CD8+ T cells from PBMCs. The source is a human donor with Susac syndrome.

In nucleotides, the CDR3 is TGTGCCAGTAGTATTCTAGGGATCCCTGGGGAGCAGTTCTTC. It yields the protein CASSILGIPGEQFF. The chain is built from TRBV19 and TRBJ2-1; no reliable D call. The CDR3 totals 14 residues. V lost 3 bases and J lost 10, with 16 bases in between. CDR1 LNHDA and CDR2 SQIVND come from the germline V gene (reference sequence). Based on the CDR3 plus reference TRBV19 and TRBJ2-1, the full variable domain is DGGITQSPKYLFRKEGQNVTLSCEQNLNHDAMYWYRQDPGQGLRLIYYSQIVNDFQKGDIAEGYSVSREKKESFPLTVTSAQKNPTAFYLCASSILGIPGEQFFGPGTRLTVL.